A single sample is the source of the 5 T cell receptor beta chains below, sequenced in a study of memory CD4+ T cells and cytomegalovirus serostatus. The sort gate was single viable CD3+CD4+CD8-CD45RO+ cells for memory CD4+ T cells. Sequencing was performed with immunoSEQ multiplex PCR; in TCRdb, only in-frame clones are kept and a portion is missing. The repertoire has 80,000 or so clones, 75% to 85% of them found once; the top ten carry 2.6%. The sample taken for sequencing was memory CD4+ T cells from blood. These receptors were obtained from an adult in good health and CMV-seropositive.

This CDR3 is CASSPGGETQYF. The CDR3 DNA reads TGCGCCAGCAGCCCGGGGGGAGAGACCCAGTACTTC. The chain has TRBV5-1 and TRBJ2-5; 7 nucleotides align to TRBD2. The germline gives CDR1 SGHRS, CDR2 YFSETQ. The CDR3 has 12 amino acids. J lost 4 bases, V lost 4 bases, and 1 base had no gene match.

V gene TRBV11-3 combines with J gene TRBJ2-3; D is ambiguous. CDR3 length: 17 residues. Germline V gene sequence: CDR1 SGHNT, CDR2 YENEEA. V lost 5 bases and J lost 1, with 19 bases in between. The CDR3 sequence: CASSPAWPDGGTDTQYF. The CDR3 DNA follows: TGTGCCAGCAGCCCCGCGTGGCCAGATGGGGGCACAGATACGCAGTATTTT. The variable domain in full, with the rest retrieved from reference TRBV11-3 and TRBJ2-3, is EAGVVQSPRYKIIEKKQPVAFWCNPISGHNTLYWYLQNLGQGPELLIRYENEEAVDDSQLPKDRFSAERLKGVDSTLKIQPAELGDSAVYLCASSPAWPDGGTDTQYFGPGTRLTVL.

The V gene is TRBV27, the J gene TRBJ2-1, with 13 bases fitting TRBD2. CDR1 and CDR2 from the germline V gene are MNHEY and SMNVEV (reference sequence). J was trimmed by 4 bases and V by 6 bases; bases with no gene match: 6. The CDR3 contains 16 residues. This CDR3 is CASRKGLAGSYNEQFF. The CDR3 DNA is TGTGCCAGCAGGAAGGGACTAGCGGGATCGTACAATGAGCAGTTCTTC.

The V and J genes are TRBV7-6 and TRBJ2-6; 9 positions match TRBD1. The germline gives CDR1 SGHVS, CDR2 FNYEAQ. This CDR3 has 16 residues. After removal of 5 bases from V and 1 base from J, the junction contained 3 bases not matched to a gene. The CDR3 nucleotides are TGTGCCAGCAGCCGGGACAGGGTTTCTGGGGCCAACGTCCTGACTTTC. Its translation: CASSRDRVSGANVLTF.

This clone has a handful of counts. This chain links TRBV6-1 with TRBJ1-2; D unresolved. Trimming removed 6 bases from V and 5 bases from J, with 13 bases in between. This CDR3 comprises 13 residues. Germline CDR1 MNHNS, CDR2 SASEGT. The CDR3 sequence: CASSERRIYGYTF. The CDR3 nucleotides are TGTGCCAGCAGCGAGAGACGTATTTATGGCTACACCTTC.